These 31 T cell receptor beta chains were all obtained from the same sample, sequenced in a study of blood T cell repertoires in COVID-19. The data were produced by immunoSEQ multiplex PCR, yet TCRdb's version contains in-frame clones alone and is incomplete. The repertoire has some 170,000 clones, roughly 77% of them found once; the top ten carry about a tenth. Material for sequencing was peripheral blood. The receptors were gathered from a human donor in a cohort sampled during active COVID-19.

The CDR3 nucleotides are TGTGCCAGCAGTGAAGGCTCCCGGGGGTCATACGAGCAGTACTTC. Amino acid sequence: CASSEGSRGSYEQYF. The V and J genes are TRBV6-1 and TRBJ2-7; TRBD2 is a possible D gene (6 bases). The V gene lost 1 base and the J gene lost 4 bases, with 14 bases spanning the gap. Germline loops: CDR1 MNHNS, CDR2 SASEGT. The CDR3 spans 15 residues.

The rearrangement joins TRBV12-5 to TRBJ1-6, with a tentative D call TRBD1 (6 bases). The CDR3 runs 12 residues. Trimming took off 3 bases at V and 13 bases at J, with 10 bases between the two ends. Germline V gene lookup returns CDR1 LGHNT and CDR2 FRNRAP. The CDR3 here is CASGFAQGPLHF. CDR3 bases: TGTGCTAGTGGTTTCGCCCAGGGGCCCCTCCACTTT.

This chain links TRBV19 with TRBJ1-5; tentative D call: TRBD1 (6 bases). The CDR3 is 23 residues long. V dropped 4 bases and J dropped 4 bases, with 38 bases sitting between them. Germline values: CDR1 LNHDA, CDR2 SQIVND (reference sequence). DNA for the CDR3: TGTGCCAGTAGTAATACTGGCAGGGGTCGGTCGCAATCGGGGATGTTCGGAAATCAGCCCCAGCATTTT. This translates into CASSNTGRGRSQSGMFGNQPQHF.

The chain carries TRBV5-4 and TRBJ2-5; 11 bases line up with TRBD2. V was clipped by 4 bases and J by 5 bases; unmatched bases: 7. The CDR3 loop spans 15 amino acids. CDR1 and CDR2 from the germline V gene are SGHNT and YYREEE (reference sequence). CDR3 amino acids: CASSTSGGAGETQYF. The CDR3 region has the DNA TGTGCCAGCAGCACTAGCGGGGGTGCCGGGGAGACCCAGTACTTC.

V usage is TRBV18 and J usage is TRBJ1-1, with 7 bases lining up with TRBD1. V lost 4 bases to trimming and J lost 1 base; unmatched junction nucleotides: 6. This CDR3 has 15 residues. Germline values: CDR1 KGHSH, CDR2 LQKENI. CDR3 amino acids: CASSQPGTANTEAFF. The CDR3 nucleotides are TGTGCCAGCTCACAACCCGGGACAGCGAACACTGAAGCTTTCTTT.

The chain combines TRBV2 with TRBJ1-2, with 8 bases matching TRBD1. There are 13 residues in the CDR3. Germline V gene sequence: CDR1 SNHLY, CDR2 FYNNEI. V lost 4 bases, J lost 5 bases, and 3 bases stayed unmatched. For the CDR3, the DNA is TGTGCCAGCAGTGCTCGGACAGGGTATGGCTACACCTTC. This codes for CASSARTGYGYTF.

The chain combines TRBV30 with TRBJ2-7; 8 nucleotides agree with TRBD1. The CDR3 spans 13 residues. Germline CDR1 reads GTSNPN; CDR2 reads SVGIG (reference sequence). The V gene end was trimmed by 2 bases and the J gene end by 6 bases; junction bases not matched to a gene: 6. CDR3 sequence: CAWSFGQGAEQYF. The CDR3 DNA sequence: TGTGCCTGGAGTTTCGGACAGGGTGCCGAGCAGTACTTC.

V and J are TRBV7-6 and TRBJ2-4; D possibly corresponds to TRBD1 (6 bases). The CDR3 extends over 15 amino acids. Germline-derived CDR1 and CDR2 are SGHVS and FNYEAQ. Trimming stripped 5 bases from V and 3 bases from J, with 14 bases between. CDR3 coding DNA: TGTGCCAGCAGCCTCAGGGGTGGTGACAAAAACATTCAGTACTTC. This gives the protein CASSLRGGDKNIQYF.

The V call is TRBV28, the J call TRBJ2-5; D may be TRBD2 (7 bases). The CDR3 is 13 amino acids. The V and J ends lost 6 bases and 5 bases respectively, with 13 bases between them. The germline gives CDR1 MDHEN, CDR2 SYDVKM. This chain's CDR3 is CASRRGRDETQYF. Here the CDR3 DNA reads TGTGCCAGCAGAAGGGGGAGGGATGAGACCCAGTACTTC. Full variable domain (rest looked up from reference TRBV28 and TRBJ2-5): DVKVTQSSRYLVKRTGEKVFLECVQDMDHENMFWYRQDPGLGLRLIYFSYDVKMKEKGDIPEGYSVSREKKERFSLILESASTNQTSMYLCASRRGRDETQYFGPGTRLLVL.

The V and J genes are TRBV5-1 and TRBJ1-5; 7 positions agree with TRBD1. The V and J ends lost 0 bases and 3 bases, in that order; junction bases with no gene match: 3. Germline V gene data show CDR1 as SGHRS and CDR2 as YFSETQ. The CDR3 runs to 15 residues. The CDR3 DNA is TGCGCCAGCAGCTTGGCGGGACAGTACAATCAGCCCCAGCATTTT. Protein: CASSLAGQYNQPQHF. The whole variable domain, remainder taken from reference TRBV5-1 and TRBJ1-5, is KAGVTQTPRYLIKTRGQQVTLSCSPISGHRSVSWYQQTPGQGLQFLFEYFSETQRNKGNFPGRFSGRQFSNSRSEMNVSTLELGDSALYLCASSLAGQYNQPQHFGDGTRLSIL.

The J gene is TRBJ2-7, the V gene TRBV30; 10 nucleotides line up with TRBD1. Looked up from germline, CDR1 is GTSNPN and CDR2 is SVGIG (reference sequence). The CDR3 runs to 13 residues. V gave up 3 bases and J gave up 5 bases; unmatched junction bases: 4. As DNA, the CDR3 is TGTGCCTGGAGCGGGACAGGGGTAAACGAGCAGTACTTC. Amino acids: CAWSGTGVNEQYF.

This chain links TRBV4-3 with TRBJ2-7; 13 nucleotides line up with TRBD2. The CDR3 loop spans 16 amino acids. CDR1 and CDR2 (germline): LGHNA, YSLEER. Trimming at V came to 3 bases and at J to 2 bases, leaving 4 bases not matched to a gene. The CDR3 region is CASSQVGTSGAYEQYF. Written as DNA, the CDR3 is TGCGCCAGCAGCCAGGTTGGGACTAGCGGGGCCTACGAGCAGTACTTC.

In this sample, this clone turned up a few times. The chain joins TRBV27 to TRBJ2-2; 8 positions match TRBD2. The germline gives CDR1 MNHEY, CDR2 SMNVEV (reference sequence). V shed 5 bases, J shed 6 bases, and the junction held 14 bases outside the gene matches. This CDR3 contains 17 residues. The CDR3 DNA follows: TGTGCCAGCAGTGTACTCAGGGGACTAGTGCGCTCCGGGGAGCTGTTTTTT. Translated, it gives CASSVLRGLVRSGELFF.

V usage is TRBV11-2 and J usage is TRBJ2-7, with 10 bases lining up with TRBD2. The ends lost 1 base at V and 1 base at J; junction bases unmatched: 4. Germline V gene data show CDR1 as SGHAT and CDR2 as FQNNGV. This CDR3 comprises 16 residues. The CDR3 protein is CASSLGSGRQSYEQYF. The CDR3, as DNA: TGTGCCAGCAGCTTAGGTAGCGGGAGGCAATCCTACGAGCAGTACTTC.

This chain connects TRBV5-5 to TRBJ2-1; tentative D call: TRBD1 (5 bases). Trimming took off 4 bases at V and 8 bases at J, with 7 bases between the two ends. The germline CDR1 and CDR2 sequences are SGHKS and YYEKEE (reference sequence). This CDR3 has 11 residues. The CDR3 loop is CASSPGYEQFF. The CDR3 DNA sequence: TGTGCCAGCAGCCCAGGGTATGAGCAGTTCTTC.

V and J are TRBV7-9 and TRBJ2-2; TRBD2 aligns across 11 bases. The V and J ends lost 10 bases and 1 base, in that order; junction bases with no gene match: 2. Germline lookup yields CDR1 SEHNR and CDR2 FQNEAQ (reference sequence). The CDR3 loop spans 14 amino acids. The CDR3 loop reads CAIGTSGNTGELFF. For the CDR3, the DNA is TGTGCCATAGGGACTAGCGGGAACACCGGGGAGCTGTTTTTT. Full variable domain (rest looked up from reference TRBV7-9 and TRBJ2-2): DTGVSQNPRHKITKRGQNVTFRCDPISEHNRLYWYRQTLGQGPEFLTYFQNEAQLEKSRLLSDRFSAERPKGSFSTLEIQRTEQGDSAMYLCAIGTSGNTGELFFGEGSRLTVL.

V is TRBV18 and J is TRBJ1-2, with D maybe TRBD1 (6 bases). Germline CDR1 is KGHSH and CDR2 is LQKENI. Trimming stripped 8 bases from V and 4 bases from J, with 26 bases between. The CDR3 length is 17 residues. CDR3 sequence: CASARNTGSHEAYGYTF. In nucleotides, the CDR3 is TGTGCCAGCGCAAGGAATACAGGGTCACATGAGGCCTATGGCTACACCTTC.

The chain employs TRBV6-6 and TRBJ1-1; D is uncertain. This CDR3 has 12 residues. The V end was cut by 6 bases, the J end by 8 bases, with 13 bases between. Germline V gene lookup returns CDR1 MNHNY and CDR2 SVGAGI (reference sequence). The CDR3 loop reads CASSASGREAFF. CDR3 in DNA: TGTGCCAGCAGCGCCTCGGGTCGGGAAGCTTTCTTT.

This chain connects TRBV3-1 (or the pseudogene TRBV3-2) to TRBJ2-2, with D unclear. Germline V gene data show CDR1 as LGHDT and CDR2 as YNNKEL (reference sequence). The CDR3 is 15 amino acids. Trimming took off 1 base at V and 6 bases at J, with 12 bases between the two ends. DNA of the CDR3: TGTGCCAGCAGCCAAGTGAGGCAATTGGCCGGGGAGCTGTTTTTT. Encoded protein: CASSQVRQLAGELFF.

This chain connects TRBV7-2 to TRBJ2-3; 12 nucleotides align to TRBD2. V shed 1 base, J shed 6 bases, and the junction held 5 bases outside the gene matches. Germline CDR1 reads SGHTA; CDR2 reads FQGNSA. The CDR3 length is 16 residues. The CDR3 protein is CASSLGTSGGPDTQYF. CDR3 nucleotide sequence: TGTGCCAGCAGCTTAGGTACTAGCGGGGGGCCGGATACGCAGTATTTT.

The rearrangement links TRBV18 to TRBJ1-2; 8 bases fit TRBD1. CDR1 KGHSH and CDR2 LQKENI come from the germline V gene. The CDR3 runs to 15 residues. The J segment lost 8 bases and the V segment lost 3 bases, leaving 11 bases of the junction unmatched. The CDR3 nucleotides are TGTGCCAGCTCACCCGACAGGGGATCTCTAGGAGGCTACACCTTC. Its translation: CASSPDRGSLGGYTF.

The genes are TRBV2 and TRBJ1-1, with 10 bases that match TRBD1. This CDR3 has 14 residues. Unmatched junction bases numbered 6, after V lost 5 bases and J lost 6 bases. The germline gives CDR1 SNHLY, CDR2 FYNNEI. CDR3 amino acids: CASSPIGQGAEAFF. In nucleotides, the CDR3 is TGTGCCAGCAGTCCGATCGGACAGGGGGCTGAAGCTTTCTTT.

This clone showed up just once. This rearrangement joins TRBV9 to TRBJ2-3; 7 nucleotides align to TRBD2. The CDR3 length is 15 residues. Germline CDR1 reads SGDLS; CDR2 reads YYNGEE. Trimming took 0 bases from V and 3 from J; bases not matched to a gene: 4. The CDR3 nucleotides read TGTGCCAGCAGCGTAGGCGGGAGTTTGACAGATACGCAGTATTTT. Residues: CASSVGGSLTDTQYF.

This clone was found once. The CDR3 region is CASSVTGLNSPLHF. As DNA, the CDR3 is TGTGCCAGCAGCGTGACAGGCCTCAATTCACCCCTCCACTTT. The gene calls are TRBV9 and TRBJ1-6; the D gene is possibly TRBD1 (6 bases). Trimming removed 2 bases at V and 7 bases at J, with 10 bases between. This CDR3 spans 14 amino acids. The germline V gene encodes CDR1 SGDLS and CDR2 YYNGEE. Based on the CDR3 plus reference TRBV9 and TRBJ1-6, the full variable domain is DSGVTQTPKHLITATGQRVTLRCSPRSGDLSVYWYQQSLDQGLQFLIQYYNGEERAKGNILERFSAQQFPDLHSELNLSSLELGDSALYFCASSVTGLNSPLHFGNGTRLTVT.

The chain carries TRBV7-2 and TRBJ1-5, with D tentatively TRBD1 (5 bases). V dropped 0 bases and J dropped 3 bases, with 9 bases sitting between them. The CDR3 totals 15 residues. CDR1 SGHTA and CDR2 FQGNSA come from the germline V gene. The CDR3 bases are TGTGCCAGCAGCTTAGCGGCAGGGTACAATCAGCCCCAGCATTTT. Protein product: CASSLAAGYNQPQHF.

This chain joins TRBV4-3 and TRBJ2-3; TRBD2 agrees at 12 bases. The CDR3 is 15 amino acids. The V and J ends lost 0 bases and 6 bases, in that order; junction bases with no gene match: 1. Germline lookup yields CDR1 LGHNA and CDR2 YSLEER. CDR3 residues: CASSQDTSGGDTQYF. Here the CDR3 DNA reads TGCGCCAGCAGCCAAGATACTAGCGGGGGGGATACGCAGTATTTT.

CDR3 nucleotides: TGTGCCAGCTCACCACCAGTGCGACTCCAGGGGGTGAATGAGCAGTTCTTC. It is translated as CASSPPVRLQGVNEQFF. This sequence joins TRBV18 and TRBJ2-1; TRBD1 agrees at 7 bases. Trimming cost V 0 bases and J 7 bases; bases outside gene matches: 12. This CDR3 contains 17 residues. The V gene's germline CDR1 is KGHSH and CDR2 LQKENI.

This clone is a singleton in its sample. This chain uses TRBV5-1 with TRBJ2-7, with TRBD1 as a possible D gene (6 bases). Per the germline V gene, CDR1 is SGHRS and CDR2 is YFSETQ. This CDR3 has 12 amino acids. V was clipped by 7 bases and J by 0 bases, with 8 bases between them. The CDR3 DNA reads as TGCGCCAGCCGGGACACCTCCTACGAGCAGTACTTC. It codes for CASRDTSYEQYF. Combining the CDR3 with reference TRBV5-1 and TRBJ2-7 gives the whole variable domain KAGVTQTPRYLIKTRGQQVTLSCSPISGHRSVSWYQQTPGQGLQFLFEYFSETQRNKGNFPGRFSGRQFSNSRSEMNVSTLELGDSALYLCASRDTSYEQYFGPGTRLTVT.

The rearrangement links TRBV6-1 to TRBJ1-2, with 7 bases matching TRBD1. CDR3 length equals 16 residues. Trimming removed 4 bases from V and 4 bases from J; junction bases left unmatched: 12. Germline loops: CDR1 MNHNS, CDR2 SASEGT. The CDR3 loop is CASSGGWGTAPYGYTF. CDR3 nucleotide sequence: TGTGCCAGCAGTGGGGGGTGGGGGACAGCACCCTATGGCTACACCTTC.

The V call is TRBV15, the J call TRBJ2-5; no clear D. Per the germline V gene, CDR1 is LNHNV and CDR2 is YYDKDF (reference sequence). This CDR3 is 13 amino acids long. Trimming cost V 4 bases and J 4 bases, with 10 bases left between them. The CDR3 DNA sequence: TGTGCCACCAGCAACTATCCGAGAGAGACCCAGTACTTC. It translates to CATSNYPRETQYF.

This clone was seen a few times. The CDR3 spells CASSLSIGSSYEQYF. CDR3 nucleotides: TGTGCCAGCAGCTTAAGCATCGGGTCCTCCTACGAGCAGTACTTC. This chain connects TRBV11-2 to TRBJ2-7; D is unclear. Per germline, CDR1 SGHAT and CDR2 FQNNGV. Trimming took off 2 bases at V and 0 bases at J, with 11 bases between the two ends. CDR3 length equals 15 residues. Using reference TRBV11-2 and TRBJ2-7 for the parts outside the CDR3, the full variable domain is EAGVAQSPRYKIIEKRQSVAFWCNPISGHATLYWYQQILGQGPKLLIQFQNNGVVDDSQLPKDRFSAERLKGVDSTLKIQPAKLEDSAVYLCASSLSIGSSYEQYFGPGTRLTVT.